This entry concerns a single T cell receptor beta chain. Its antigen is undetermined. The sample contains more than one DNA sequence encoding this CDR3. Sequencing used immunoSEQ multiplex PCR; TCRdb keeps in-frame clones, though not all of them. The sample consists of about 75,000 clones, about 87% of them appearing once. These data belong to a study of T cell responses to AZD1222 COVID-19 vaccine. General study results and limits: Regions 160-218 and 743-854 dominated among vaccine-associated CD4 TCRs spanning spike. Seropositive at baseline were only six AZD1222 recipients. An increase in Spike-specific TCR breadth and depth was observed after two AZD1222 doses.

Trimming removed 4 bases from V and 4 bases from J, with 8 bases in between. Germline-derived CDR1 and CDR2 are MRHNA and SNTAGT. This CDR3 spans 13 amino acids. The chain joins TRBV6-4 to TRBJ1-5, with D unclear. The sequencing here drew on peripheral blood, taken 28 days after the second dose of the MenACWY control vaccine. The clonotype was recovered from an adult who received the MenACWY meningococcal vaccine as a control. The CDR3 region is CASSASSNQPQHF. The CDR3 DNA sequence: TGTGCCAGCAGTGCCTCTTCAAATCAGCCCCAGCATTTT.